The present T cell receptor beta chain was sequenced within a study of beta chain features in type 1 diabetes. Turning to the study itself: Patients and healthy donors were similar in age, gender and cell yields.

Sequenced material consisted of expressed TCRB transcripts (all of the isolated RNA was reverse transcribed). Libraries were prepared by immunoSEQ multiplex PCR; TCRdb keeps only in-frame clonotypes and omits some of them. Altogether 300,000 to 450,000 clones are present, around 12% being singletons, with the ten largest covering 0.0095% to 0.011%. The CDR3 length is 12 residues. Germline V lookup: CDR1 GTSNPN, CDR2 SVGIG (reference sequence). Trimming took off 5 bases at V and 0 bases at J, with 8 bases between the two ends. General study points: Shortening that was moderate but significant affected the TCRB CDR3s of Type 1 diabetes patients in all four CD4+ subsets.

Notes on this clone: Its antigen is not identified. The same CDR3 can be traced to other DNA sequences in this sample.

The chain links TRBV30 to TRBJ2-7, with D possibly TRBD2 on 6 matching bases. The receptor was isolated from a young woman with type 1 diabetes. Sequencing input: naive CD4+ T cells from blood. CDR3 in amino acids: CAWGGASYEQYF. In DNA, the CDR3 is TGTGCCTGGGGCGGGGCCTCCTACGAGCAGTACTTC.